This TCR beta chain is drawn from a study of blood T cell repertoires in COVID-19 (dated by TCRdb to 2020 to 2022). General notes on the study: Samples covering the acute and convalescent phases of COVID-19 were provided by collaborators in the United States, Italy and Spain. The prospective study material was composed of cDNA or gDNA derived from T cells, B-cell-depleted T cells, or PBMCs. Deeply sampled blood TCRbeta repertoires from subjects exposed to, actively infected with, or recovered from COVID-19 were included in the dataset. A freely available public database, intended as a resource for researchers studying the immune response to SARS-CoV-2, is where the repertoires were released. Samples were obtained from the ongoing ImmuneRACE study (first 160 participants) and from over a thousand subjects provided by 6 global collaborators. The sample metadata nearly always contained a de-identified subject ID, COVID-19 status, age in years and sex. HLA class I and class II types, where available, came from metadata supplied by the sample provider rather than from assay-based typing. The research as a whole found: Clinical and demographic metadata were provided uncurated, with the amount varying by source and participant.

Collaborating institutions collected whole blood in K2EDTA tubes following their own protocols. For TCRbeta analysis, collaborators shipped samples in one of three forms: frozen whole blood, isolated PBMCs, or DNA extracted from either of those sample types. V is pruned by 4 bases and J by 5 bases, leaving 5 bases of the junction without a gene match. From the germline V gene (reference sequence), CDR1 is SGHAT and CDR2 is FQDESV. The CDR3 covers 13 residues, taking in both the cysteine and the phenylalanine. The retained sequence is limited to the CDR3, 39 bases, with the frame set at the first base. Details on this clone: This clone's antigen is unknown. No much larger clone exists at a distance of one base, and base qualities are not known.

TCRbeta CDR3 regions were amplified from genomic DNA using the immunoSEQ Assay, a bias-controlled multiplex PCR. Per the original workflow: The number of nucleated cells in each sample was estimated by amplification of reference gene primers within the assay. To quantify the absolute abundance of each unique TCRbeta CDR3 rearrangement, sequence reads were collapsed and filtered. For each sample, productive Simpson clonality was calculated as the square root of Simpson's diversity index across productive rearrangements. Here the immuneACCESS table is served through TCRdb, limited to in-frame sequences with V and J called. Missing clones are a known gap in these copies; in checked studies unresolved V genes cover under half, and the rest lacks a known reason. Clonal size and the V and J genes are those of that table, whereas D and trimming came from the DNA. Within this sample are 200,000 to 300,000 clones, with roughly 86% of them counted one time only. The ten largest clonotypes hold about 2.5% of the sample.

The sequencing input was peripheral blood. The rearranged chain carries TRBV11-1 and TRBJ2-7; a stretch of 7 junction bases matches TRBD1. The receptor's source is a woman aged 50 to 65 with acute or convalescent COVID-19. This receptor has the CDR3 CASSSGTENEQYF. The bases read TGTGCCAGCAGCTCCGGGACAGAGAACGAGCAGTACTTC.